This TCR beta chain was captured in a study of blood T cell repertoires in COVID-19. In the study overall: COVID-19 samples collected from the United States, Italy and Spain covered acute and convalescent phases. Sources were T cells, B-cell-depleted T cells, or PBMCs; the material itself was cDNA or gDNA.

The sample holds a few counts of this clone. Only in-frame clones appear in the TCRdb table, and some are missing; sequencing was by immunoSEQ multiplex PCR. The table records a few thousand clones, 82% of them present only once. The V gene's germline CDR1 is WSHSY and CDR2 SAAADI. The germline V and J ends were trimmed by 6 bases and 0 bases, with 9 bases remaining between them. The CDR3 runs 15 residues. The sequenced material came from peripheral blood. The origin of this receptor is a man aged 65 to 79 with active COVID-19. V usage is TRBV10-2 and J usage is TRBJ1-6, with a tentative D call TRBD1 (5 bases). CDR3 sequence reads: CASRGGVSYNSPLHF. The CDR3 DNA reads TGCGCCAGCAGGGGGGGAGTCTCCTATAATTCACCCCTCCACTTT.